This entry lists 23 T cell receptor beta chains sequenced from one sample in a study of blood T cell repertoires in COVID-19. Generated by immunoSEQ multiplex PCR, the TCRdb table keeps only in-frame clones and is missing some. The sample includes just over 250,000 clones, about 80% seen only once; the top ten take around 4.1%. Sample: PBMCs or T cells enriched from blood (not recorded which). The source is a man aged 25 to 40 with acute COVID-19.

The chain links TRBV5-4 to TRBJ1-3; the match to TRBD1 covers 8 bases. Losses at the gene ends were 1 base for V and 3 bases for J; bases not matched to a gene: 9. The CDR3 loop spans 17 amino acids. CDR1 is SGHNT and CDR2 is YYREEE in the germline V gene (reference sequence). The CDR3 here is CASSLPGGHSDGNTIYF. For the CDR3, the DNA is TGTGCCAGCAGCTTGCCAGGGGGCCACTCTGATGGAAACACCATATATTTT.

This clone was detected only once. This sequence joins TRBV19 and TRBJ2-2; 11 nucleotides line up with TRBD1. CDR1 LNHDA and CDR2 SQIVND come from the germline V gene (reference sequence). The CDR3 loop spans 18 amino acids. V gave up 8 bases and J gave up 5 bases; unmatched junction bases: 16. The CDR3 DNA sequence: TGTGCCAGTCTAGGGACAGGGGGTCGGGGGCGAATGACCGGGGAGCTGTTTTTT. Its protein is CASLGTGGRGRMTGELFF.

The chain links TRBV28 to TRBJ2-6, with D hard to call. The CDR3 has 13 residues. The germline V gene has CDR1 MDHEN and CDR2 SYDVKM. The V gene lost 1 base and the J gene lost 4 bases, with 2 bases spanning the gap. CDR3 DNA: TGTGCCAGCAGTTTATTAGGGGCCAACGTCCTGACTTTC. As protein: CASSLLGANVLTF.

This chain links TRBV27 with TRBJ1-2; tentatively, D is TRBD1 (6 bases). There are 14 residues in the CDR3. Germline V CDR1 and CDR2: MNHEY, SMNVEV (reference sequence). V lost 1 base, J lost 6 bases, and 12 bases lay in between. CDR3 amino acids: CASSLFAQGDGYTF. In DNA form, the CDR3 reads TGTGCCAGCAGTTTATTTGCACAGGGAGATGGCTACACCTTC.

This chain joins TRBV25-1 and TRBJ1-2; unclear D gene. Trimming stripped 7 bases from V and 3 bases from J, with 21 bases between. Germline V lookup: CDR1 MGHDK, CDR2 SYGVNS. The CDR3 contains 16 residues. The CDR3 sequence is CASKSDLLARDYGYTF. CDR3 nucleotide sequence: TGTGCCAGCAAGTCCGACTTATTGGCCCGGGACTATGGCTACACCTTC.

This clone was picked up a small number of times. Here the CDR3 reads CSASYRNEKLFF. CDR3 DNA: TGCAGTGCTAGTTACAGGAATGAAAAACTGTTTTTT. The chain has TRBV20-1 and TRBJ1-4, with D possibly being TRBD1 (5 bases). The V end was cut by 3 bases, the J end by 5 bases, with 7 bases between. Germline CDR1 reads DFQATT; CDR2 reads SNEGSKA (reference sequence). The CDR3 has 12 amino acids.

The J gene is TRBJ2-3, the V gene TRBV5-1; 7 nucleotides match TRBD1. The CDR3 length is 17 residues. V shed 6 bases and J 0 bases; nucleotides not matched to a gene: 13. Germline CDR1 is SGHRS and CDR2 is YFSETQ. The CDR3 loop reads CASTLMPGQFSTDTQYF. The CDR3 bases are TGCGCCAGCACTCTGATGCCGGGACAGTTTAGCACAGATACGCAGTATTTT.

The CDR3: CASSYSGVPYEQYV. As DNA, the CDR3 is TGTGCCAGCAGTTACTCAGGGGTCCCCTACGAGCAGTACGTC. The chain uses TRBV6-2 or TRBV6-3 and TRBJ2-7; D may be TRBD1 (5 bases). Trimming left V 0 bases short and J 2 bases short, with 8 bases between. This CDR3 is 14 amino acids long. Germline V gene lookup returns CDR1 MNHEY and CDR2 SVGEGT.

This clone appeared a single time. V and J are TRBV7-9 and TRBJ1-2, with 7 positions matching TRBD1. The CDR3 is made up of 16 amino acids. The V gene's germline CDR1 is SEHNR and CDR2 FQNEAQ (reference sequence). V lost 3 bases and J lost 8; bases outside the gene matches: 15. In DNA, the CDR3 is TGTGCCAGCAGCTTCCCAACTCTGACAGGGTCGAGCGGCTACACCTTC. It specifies CASSFPTLTGSSGYTF.

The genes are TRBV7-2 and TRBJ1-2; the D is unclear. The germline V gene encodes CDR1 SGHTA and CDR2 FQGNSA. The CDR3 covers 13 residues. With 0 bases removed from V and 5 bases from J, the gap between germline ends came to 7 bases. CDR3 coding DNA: TGTGCCAGCAGCTTAGCGGGCTGGTATGGCTACACCTTC. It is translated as CASSLAGWYGYTF.

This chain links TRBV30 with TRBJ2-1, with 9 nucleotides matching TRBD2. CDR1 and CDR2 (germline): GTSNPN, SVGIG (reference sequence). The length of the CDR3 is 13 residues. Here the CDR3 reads CSLHGREGNEQFF. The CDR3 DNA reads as TGTTCACTACACGGGCGGGAGGGCAATGAGCAGTTCTTC.

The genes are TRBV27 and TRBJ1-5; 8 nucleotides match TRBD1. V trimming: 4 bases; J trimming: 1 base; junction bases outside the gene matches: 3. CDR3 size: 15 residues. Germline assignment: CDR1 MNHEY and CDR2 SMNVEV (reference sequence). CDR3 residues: CASSYQGASNQPQHF. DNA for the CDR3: TGTGCCAGCAGTTATCAGGGGGCGAGCAATCAGCCCCAGCATTTT.

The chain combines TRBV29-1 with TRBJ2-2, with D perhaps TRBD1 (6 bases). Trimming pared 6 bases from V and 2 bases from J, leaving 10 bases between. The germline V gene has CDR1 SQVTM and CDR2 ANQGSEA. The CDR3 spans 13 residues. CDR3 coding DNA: TGCAGCGTAGTCAGGGGAAACACCGGGGAGCTGTTTTTT. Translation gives CSVVRGNTGELFF.

The CDR3 protein is CATAAGGTDTQYF. CDR3 in DNA: TGTGCCACCGCGGCAGGGGGCACAGATACGCAGTATTTT. The rearrangement links TRBV5-5 to TRBJ2-3, with D possibly being TRBD1 (6 bases). This CDR3 contains 13 residues. The V end was cut by 9 bases, the J end by 1 base, with 12 bases between. Germline CDR1 reads SGHKS; CDR2 reads YYEKEE (reference sequence).

The CDR3: CASSSYRESHRGRGQPQHF. As DNA, the CDR3 is TGTGCCAGCAGCTCGTACCGCGAATCACACAGGGGGCGAGGACAGCCCCAGCATTTT. The chain carries TRBV7-9 and TRBJ1-5; the match to TRBD1 covers 9 bases. The CDR3 loop spans 19 amino acids. CDR1 is SEHNR, CDR2 FQNEAQ, per germline (reference sequence). V was clipped by 4 bases and J by 7 bases; unmatched bases: 20.

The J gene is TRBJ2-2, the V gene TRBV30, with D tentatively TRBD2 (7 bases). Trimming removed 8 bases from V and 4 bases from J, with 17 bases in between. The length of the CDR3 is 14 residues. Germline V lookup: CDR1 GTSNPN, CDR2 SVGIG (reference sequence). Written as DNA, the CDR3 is TGTGCCGGTCGGGGGGCGGGAAGCACCGGGGAGCTGTTTTTT. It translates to CAGRGAGSTGELFF.

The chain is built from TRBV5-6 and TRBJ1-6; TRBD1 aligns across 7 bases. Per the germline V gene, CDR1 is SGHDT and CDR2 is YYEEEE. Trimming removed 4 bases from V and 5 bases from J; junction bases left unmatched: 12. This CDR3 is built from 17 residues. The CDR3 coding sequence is TGTGCCAGCAGCACACCGCCCGGGACAGAACATAATTCACCCCTCCACTTT. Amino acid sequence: CASSTPPGTEHNSPLHF. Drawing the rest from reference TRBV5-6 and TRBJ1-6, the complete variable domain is DAGVTQSPTHLIKTRGQQVTLRCSPKSGHDTVSWYQQALGQGPQFIFQYYEEEERQRGNFPDRFSGHQFPNYSSELNVNALLLGDSALYLCASSTPPGTEHNSPLHFGNGTRLTVT.

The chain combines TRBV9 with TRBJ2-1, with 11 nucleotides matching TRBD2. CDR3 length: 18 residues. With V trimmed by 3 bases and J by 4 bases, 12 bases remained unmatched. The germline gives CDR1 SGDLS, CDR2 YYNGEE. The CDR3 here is CASSAHPSGTSGYNEQFF. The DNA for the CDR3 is TGTGCCAGCAGCGCTCATCCTTCCGGGACTAGCGGTTACAATGAGCAGTTCTTC.

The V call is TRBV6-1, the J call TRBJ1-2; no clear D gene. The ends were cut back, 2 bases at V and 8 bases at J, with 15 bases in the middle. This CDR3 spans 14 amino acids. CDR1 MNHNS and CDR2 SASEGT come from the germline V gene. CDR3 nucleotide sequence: TGTGCCAGCAGTGAAAGGAGGGCCGATGGGGGCTACACCTTC. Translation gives CASSERRADGGYTF.

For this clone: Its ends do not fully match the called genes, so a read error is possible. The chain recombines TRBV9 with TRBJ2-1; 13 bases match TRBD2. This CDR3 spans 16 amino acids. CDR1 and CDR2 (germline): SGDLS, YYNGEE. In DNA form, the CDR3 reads TGTGCCAGCAGCGTAGGGACTAGCGGGAGTTACAGTGAGCAGTTCTTC. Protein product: CASSVGTSGSYSEQFF.

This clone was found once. In DNA, the CDR3 is TGTGCCAGTAGTGGGTCCCGGGACAGGGCTGGAAACACCATATATTTT. The encoded protein is CASSGSRDRAGNTIYF. The chain is built from TRBV19 and TRBJ1-3; TRBD1 aligns across 9 bases. This CDR3 contains 16 residues. V was pared by 5 bases and J by 2 bases, with 7 bases of the junction left unmatched. CDR1 is LNHDA and CDR2 is SQIVND in the germline V gene (reference sequence).

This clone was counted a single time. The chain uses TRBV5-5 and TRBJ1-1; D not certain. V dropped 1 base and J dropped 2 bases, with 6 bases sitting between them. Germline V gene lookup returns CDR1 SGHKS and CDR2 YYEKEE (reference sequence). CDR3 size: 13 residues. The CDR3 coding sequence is TGTGCCAGCAGCTTGAACCTAAACACTGAAGCTTTCTTT. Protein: CASSLNLNTEAFF. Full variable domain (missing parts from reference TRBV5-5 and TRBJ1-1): DAGVTQSPTHLIKTRGQQVTLRCSPISGHKSVSWYQQVLGQGPQFIFQYYEKEERGRGNFPDRFSARQFPNYSSELNVNALLLGDSALYLCASSLNLNTEAFFGQGTRLTVV.

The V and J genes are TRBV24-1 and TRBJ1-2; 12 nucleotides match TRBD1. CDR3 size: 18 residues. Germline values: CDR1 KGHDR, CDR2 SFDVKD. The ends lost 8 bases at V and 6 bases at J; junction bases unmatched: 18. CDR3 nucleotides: TGTGCCACCATTGGTCCCCATCAAACCGGGACAGGGGGCGATGGCTACACCTTC. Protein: CATIGPHQTGTGGDGYTF.